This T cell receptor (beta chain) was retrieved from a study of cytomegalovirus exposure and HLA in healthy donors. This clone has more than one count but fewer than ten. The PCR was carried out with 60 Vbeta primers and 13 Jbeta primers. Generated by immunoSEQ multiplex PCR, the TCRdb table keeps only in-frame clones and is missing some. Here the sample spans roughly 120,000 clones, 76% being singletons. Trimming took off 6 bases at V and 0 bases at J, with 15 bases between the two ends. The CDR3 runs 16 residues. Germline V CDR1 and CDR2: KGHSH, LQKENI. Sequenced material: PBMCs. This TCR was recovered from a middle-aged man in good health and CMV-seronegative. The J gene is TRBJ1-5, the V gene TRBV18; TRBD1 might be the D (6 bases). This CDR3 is CASSTNTGYSNQPQHF. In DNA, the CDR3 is TGTGCCAGCTCGACAAACACAGGGTATAGCAATCAGCCCCAGCATTTT.